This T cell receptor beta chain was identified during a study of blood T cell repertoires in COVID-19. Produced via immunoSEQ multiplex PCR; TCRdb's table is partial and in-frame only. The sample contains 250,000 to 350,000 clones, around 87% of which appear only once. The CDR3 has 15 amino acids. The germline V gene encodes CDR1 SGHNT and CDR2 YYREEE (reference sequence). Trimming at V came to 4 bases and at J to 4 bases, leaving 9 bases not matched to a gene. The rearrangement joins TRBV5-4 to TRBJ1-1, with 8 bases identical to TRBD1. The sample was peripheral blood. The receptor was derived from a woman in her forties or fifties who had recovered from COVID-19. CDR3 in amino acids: CASSLSSDRGTEAFF. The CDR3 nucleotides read TGTGCCAGCAGCCTATCAAGCGACAGGGGCACTGAAGCTTTCTTT.